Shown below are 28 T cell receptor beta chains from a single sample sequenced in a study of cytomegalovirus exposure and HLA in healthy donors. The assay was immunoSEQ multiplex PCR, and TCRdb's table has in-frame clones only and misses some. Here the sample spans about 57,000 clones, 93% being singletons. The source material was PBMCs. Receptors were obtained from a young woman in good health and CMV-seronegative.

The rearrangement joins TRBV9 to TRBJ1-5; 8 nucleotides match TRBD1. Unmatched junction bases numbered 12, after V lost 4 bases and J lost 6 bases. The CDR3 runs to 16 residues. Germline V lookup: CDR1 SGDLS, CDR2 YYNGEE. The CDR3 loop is CASSPHAGGAGQPQHF. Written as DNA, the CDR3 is TGTGCCAGCAGCCCCCACGCAGGGGGCGCGGGTCAGCCCCAGCATTTT.

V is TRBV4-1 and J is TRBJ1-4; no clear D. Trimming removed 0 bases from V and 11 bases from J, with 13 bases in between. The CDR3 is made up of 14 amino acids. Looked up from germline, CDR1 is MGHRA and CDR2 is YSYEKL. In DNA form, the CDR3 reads TGCGCCAGCAGCCAAGAAGGCGTTACAGTGAAACTGTTTTTT. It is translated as CASSQEGVTVKLFF.

CDR3 in DNA: TGTGCCAGCAGCTTGGGGGAGGCAGATACGCAGTATTTT. Its protein product is CASSLGEADTQYF. The rearrangement joins TRBV7-2 to TRBJ2-3; tentative D call: TRBD2 (6 bases). Germline CDR1 is SGHTA and CDR2 is FQGNSA. This CDR3 region has 13 residues. With 3 bases removed from V and 4 bases from J, the gap between germline ends came to 8 bases.

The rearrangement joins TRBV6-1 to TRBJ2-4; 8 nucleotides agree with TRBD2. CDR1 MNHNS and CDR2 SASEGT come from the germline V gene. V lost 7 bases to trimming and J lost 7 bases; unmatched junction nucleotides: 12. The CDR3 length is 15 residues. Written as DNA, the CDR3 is TGTGCCAGCACCGAAGAGGGACTAGGAGTGAACATTCAGTACTTC. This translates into CASTEEGLGVNIQYF.

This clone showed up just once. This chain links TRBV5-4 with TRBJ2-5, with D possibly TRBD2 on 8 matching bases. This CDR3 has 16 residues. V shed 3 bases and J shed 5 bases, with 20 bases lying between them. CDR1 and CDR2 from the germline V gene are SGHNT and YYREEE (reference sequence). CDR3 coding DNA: TGTGCCAGCAGCTCCCCCGGGACTAGGGGGCCGGAGACCCAGTACTTC. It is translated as CASSSPGTRGPETQYF.

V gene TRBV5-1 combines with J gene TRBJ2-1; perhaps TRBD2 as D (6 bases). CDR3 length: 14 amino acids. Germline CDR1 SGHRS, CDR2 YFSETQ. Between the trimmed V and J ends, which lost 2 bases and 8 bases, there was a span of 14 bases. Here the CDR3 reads CASSLPALADEQFF. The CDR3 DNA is TGCGCCAGCAGCTTACCGGCACTAGCCGATGAGCAGTTCTTC.

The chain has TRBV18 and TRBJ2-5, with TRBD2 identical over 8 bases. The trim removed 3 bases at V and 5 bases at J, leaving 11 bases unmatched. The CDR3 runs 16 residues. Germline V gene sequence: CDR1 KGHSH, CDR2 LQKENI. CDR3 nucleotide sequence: TGTGCCAGCTCACCGAGCACGGGAGGGGTACTCGAGACCCAGTACTTC. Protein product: CASSPSTGGVLETQYF.

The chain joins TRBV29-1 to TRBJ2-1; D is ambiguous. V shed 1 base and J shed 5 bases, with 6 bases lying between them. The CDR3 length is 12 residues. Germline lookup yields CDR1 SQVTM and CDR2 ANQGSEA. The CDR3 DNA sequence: TGCAGCGTTGAAGGTCGGGACAATGAGCAGTTCTTC. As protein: CSVEGRDNEQFF.

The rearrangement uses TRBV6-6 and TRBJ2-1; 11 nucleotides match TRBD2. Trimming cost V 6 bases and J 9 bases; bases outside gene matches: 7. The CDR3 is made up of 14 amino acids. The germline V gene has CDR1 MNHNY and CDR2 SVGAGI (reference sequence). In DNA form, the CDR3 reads TGTGCCAGCAGCGGAACTAGCGGGGGTGGTGAGCAGTTCTTC. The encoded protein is CASSGTSGGGEQFF.

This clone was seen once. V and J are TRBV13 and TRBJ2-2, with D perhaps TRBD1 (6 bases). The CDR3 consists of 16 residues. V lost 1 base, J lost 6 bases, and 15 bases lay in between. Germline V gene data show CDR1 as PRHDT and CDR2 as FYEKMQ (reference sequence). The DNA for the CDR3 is TGTGCCAGCAGCTTAGACGAGACAGGTTCCCCCGGGGAGCTGTTTTTT. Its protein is CASSLDETGSPGELFF.

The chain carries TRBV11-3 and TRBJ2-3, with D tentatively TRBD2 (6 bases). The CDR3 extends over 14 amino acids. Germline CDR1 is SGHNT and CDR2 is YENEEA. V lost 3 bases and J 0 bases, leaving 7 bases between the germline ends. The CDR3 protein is CASSFRGSTDTQYF. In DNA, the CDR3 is TGTGCCAGCAGCTTCCGGGGGAGCACAGATACGCAGTATTTT.

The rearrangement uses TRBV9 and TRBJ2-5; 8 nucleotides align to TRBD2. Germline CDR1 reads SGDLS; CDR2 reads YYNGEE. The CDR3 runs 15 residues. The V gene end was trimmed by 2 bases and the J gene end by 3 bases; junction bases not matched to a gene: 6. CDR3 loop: CASSVGAGGKETQYF. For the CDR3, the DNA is TGTGCCAGCAGCGTCGGCGCGGGGGGCAAAGAGACCCAGTACTTC.

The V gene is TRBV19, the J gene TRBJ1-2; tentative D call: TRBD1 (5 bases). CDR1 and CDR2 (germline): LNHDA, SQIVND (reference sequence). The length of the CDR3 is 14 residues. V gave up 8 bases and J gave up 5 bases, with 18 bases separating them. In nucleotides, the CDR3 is TGTGCCAGTTCACAGGCAGGTGAAGTATATGGCTACACCTTC. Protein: CASSQAGEVYGYTF.

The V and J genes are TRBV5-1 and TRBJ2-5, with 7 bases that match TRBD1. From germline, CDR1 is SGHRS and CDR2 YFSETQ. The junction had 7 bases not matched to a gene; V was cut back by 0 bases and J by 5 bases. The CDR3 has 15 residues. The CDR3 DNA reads TGCGCCAGCAGCTTGGGACGACAGGGTTGGGAGACCCAGTACTTC. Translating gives CASSLGRQGWETQYF.

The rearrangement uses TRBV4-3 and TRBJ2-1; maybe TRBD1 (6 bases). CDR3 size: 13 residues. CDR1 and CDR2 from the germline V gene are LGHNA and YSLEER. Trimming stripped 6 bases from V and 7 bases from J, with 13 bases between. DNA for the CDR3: TGCGCCAGCAGTACAGGGTTACGGAATGAGCAGTTCTTC. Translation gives CASSTGLRNEQFF.

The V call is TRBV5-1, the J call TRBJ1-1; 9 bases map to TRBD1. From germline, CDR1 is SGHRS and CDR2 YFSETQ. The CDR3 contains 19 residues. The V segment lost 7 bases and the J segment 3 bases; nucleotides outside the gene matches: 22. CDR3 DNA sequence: TGCGCCAGCTCAAAACTTAACAGGGGGCGGTGGAGTTCGGACACTGAAGCTTTCTTT. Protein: CASSKLNRGRWSSDTEAFF.

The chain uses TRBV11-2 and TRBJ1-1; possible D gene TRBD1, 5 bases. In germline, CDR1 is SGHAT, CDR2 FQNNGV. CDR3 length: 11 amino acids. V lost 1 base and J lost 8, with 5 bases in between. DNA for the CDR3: TGTGCCAGCAGCTTAGGACAGGAAGCTTTCTTT. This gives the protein CASSLGQEAFF. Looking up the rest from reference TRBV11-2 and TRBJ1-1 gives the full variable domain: EAGVAQSPRYKIIEKRQSVAFWCNPISGHATLYWYQQILGQGPKLLIQFQNNGVVDDSQLPKDRFSAERLKGVDSTLKIQPAKLEDSAVYLCASSLGQEAFFGQGTRLTVV.

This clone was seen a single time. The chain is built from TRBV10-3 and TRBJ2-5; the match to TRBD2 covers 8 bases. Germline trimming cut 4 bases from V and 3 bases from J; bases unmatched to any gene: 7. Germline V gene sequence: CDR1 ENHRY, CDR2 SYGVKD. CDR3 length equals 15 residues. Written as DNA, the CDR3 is TGTGCCATCAGTGCAAAACTAGCGGAGAAAGAGACCCAGTACTTC. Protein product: CAISAKLAEKETQYF.

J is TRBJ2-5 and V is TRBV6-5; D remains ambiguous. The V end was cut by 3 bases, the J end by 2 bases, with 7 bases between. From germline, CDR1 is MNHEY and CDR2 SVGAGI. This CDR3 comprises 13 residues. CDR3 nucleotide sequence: TGTGCCAGCAGTTATCGCACACAAGAGACCCAGTACTTC. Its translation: CASSYRTQETQYF.

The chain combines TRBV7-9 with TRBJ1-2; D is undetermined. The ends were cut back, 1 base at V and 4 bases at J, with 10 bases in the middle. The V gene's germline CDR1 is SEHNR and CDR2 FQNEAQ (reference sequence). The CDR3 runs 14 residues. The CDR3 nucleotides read TGTGCCAGCAGCTTAGGAGGCCGCGTCTATGGCTACACCTTC. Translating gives CASSLGGRVYGYTF.

The CDR3 region is CASSLETGGGLQPQHF. DNA for the CDR3: TGTGCCAGCAGCTTAGAGACAGGGGGCGGGTTACAGCCCCAGCATTTT. This chain joins TRBV7-8 and TRBJ1-5; 10 bases align to TRBD1. V was pared by 1 base and J by 7 bases, with 7 bases of the junction left unmatched. Germline CDR1 and CDR2: SGHVS and FQNEAQ. The CDR3 covers 16 residues.

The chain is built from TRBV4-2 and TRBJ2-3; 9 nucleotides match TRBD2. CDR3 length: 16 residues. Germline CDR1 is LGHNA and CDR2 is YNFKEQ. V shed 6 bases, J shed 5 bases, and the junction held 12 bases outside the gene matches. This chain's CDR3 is CASRTEVRGGLDTQYF. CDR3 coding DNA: TGTGCCAGCAGAACCGAGGTGCGGGGGGGCTTAGATACGCAGTATTTT.

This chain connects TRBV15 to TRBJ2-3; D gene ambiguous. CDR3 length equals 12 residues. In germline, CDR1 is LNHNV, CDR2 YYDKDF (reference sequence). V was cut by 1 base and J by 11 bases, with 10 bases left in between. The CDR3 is CATSRVAWRQYF. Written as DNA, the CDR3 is TGTGCCACCAGCAGAGTTGCCTGGAGGCAGTATTTT.

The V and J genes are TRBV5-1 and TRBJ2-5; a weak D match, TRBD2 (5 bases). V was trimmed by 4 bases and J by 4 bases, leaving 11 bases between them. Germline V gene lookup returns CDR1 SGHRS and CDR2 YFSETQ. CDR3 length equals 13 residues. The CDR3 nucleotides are TGCGCCAGCAGCCCCGGAGGCAGAGAGACCCAGTACTTC. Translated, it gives CASSPGGRETQYF.

The CDR3: CASSLVQGNIQYF. The CDR3 nucleotides are TGTGCCAGCAGCTTAGTACAGGGAAACATTCAGTACTTC. V usage is TRBV7-2 and J usage is TRBJ2-4; tentative D call: TRBD1 (6 bases). Trimming cost V 1 base and J 6 bases, with 7 bases left between them. There are 13 residues in the CDR3. In germline, CDR1 is SGHTA, CDR2 FQGNSA.

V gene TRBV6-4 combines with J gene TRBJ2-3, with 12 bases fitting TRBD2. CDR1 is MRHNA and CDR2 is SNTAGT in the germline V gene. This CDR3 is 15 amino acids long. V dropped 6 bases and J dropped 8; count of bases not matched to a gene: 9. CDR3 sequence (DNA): TGTGCCAGCAGGGCTCTAGCGGGAGGGCGCGGTACGCAGTATTTT. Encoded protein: CASRALAGGRGTQYF.

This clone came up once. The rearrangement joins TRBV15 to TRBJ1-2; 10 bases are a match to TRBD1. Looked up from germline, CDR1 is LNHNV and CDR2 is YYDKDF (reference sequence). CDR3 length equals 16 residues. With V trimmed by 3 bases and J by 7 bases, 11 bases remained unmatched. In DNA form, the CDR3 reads TGTGCCACCAGCAGCCGACAGGGGGCGCTAAGCGCTGGCTACACCTTC. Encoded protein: CATSSRQGALSAGYTF.

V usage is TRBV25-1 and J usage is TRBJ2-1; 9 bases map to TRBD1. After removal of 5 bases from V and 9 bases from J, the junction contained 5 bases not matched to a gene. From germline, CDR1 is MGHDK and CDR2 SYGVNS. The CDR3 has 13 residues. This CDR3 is CASSKQGAGEQFF. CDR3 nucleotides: TGTGCCAGCAGTAAACAGGGGGCGGGTGAGCAGTTCTTC.